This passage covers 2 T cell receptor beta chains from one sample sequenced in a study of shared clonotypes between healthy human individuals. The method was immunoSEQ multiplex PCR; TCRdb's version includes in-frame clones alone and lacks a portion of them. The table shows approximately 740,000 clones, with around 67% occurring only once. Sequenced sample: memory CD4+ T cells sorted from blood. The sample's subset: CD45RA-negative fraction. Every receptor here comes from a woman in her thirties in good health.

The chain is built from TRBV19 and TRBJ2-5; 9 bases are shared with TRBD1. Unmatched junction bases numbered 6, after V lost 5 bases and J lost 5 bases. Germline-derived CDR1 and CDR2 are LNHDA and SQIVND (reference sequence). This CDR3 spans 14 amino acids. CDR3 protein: CASSGTGWVETQYF. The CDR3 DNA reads TGTGCCAGTAGTGGGACAGGGTGGGTGGAGACCCAGTACTTC.

DNA of the CDR3: TGTGCCTGGAGTCTGGGGGGCTACGGTGAGCAGTTCTTC. This encodes CAWSLGGYGEQFF. The V gene is TRBV30, the J gene TRBJ2-1; D may match TRBD1 or TRBD2 (6 bases each). This CDR3 comprises 13 residues. Trimming removed 2 bases at V and 9 bases at J, with 14 bases between. Germline CDR1 GTSNPN, CDR2 SVGIG (reference sequence).